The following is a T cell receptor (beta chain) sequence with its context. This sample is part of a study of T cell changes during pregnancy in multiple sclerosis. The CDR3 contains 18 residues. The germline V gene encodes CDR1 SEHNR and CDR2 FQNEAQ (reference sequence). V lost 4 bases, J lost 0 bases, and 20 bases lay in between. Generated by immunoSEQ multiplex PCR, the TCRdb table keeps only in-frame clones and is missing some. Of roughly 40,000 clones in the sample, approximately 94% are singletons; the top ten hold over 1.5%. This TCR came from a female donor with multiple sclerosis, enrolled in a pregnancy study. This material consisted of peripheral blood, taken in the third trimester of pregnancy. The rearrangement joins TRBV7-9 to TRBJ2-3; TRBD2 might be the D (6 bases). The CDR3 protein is CASSSTSVMGTSTDTQYF. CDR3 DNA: TGTGCCAGCAGCTCGACTAGTGTGATGGGTACTAGCACAGATACGCAGTATTTT.